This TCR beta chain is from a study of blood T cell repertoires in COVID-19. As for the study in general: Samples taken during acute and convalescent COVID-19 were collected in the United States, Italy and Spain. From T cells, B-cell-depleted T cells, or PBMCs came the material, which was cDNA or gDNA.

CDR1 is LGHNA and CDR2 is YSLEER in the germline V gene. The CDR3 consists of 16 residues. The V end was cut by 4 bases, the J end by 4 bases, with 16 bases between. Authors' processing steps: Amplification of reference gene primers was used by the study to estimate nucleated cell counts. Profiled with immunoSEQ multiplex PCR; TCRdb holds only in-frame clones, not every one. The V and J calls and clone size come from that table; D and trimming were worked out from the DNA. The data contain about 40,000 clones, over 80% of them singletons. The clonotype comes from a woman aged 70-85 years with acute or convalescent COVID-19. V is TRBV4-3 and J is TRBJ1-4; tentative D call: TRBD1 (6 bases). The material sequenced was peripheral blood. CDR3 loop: CASSPLGAGDNEKLFF. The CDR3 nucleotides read TGCGCCAGCAGCCCCCTAGGGGCAGGGGATAATGAAAAACTGTTTTTT.